The rows below give T cell receptor beta chains drawn from one sample of a study of CD8 T cells in ankylosing spondylitis. MiXCR, run by TCRdb on the 5' RACE reads, gives a single entry per CDR3 protein. Among some 220,000 distinct CDR3 sequences listed, 10% to 13% were seen once. What was sequenced was blood, either unsorted or a sorted T cell fraction (not recorded which). The source of these receptors is a male donor with ankylosing spondylitis or in good health (not recorded which). Both conserved end residues are trimmed from each CDR3. The listing skips clone size in some rows; elsewhere it reads once, few, many or a size class.

SARGTSGRDTQY	12	-	TRBV29-1	TRBJ2-3
ASSLVLAGRDEQF	13	many	TRBV5-1	TRBJ2-1
ASSLGPGYNSPLH	13	few	TRBV5-1	TRBJ1-6
AWSKGGPATEAF	12	few	TRBV30	TRBJ1-1
ASSWIRGGEQY	11	-	TRBV12-3/TRBV12-4	TRBJ2-7
ASSPQTGIGNTIY	13	many	TRBV7-6	TRBJ1-3
ASSYQWGSVQPQH	13	few	TRBV6-2/TRBV6-3	TRBJ1-5
ASSLEWGGYT	10	many	TRBV11-2	TRBJ1-2
ASSLGPLTDTQY	12	many	TRBV12-3/TRBV12-4	TRBJ2-3
AWSPHPNQPQH	11	-	TRBV30	TRBJ1-5
ASSLDGGDYEQY	12	-	TRBV7-9	TRBJ2-7
ASSIIRGISYEQY	13	few	TRBV28	TRBJ2-7
ASSLDRESDIQY	12	many	TRBV7-9	TRBJ2-4
ASSAASPNTGELF	13	many	TRBV2	TRBJ2-2
ASSHGQGPNSPLH	13	many	TRBV14	TRBJ1-6
ASRTGAGNTIY	11	many	TRBV7-9	TRBJ1-3
ASSLWGGHSYNEQF	14	-	TRBV14	TRBJ2-1
ASSYSRGSNSPLH	13	many	TRBV6-5	TRBJ1-6
ASSPSEAAKNIQY	13	few	TRBV18	TRBJ2-4
SARDSGTSGRYEQF	14	few	TRBV20-1	TRBJ2-1
SAIRASGTGELF	12	few	TRBV20-1	TRBJ2-2
ASSLYRDGNEKLF	13	many	TRBV5-1	TRBJ1-4
ASAKTRGGPDTQY	13	few	TRBV2	TRBJ2-3
ASHPRDRVSETQY	13	few	TRBV5-6	TRBJ2-5